This entry describes one TCR beta chain. Its antigen has not been determined. No much larger clone exists at a distance of one base, and base qualities are not known. Sequences LNHDA (CDR1) and SQIVND (CDR2) are obtained from the germline V gene (reference sequence). V is reduced by 6 bases and J by 8 bases, leaving a spacing of 25 bases between them. The CDR3 spans 16 residues, from the cysteine through the phenylalanine. Only CDR3 DNA is held: 48 bases, read in frame from base 1. The sample is drawn from a study of blood T cell repertoires in COVID-19 (dated by TCRdb to 2020 to 2021). A note on the overall study: Collaborator samples came from the United States, Italy and Spain and covered acute and convalescent phases of COVID-19. The prospective study material was composed of cDNA or gDNA derived from T cells, B-cell-depleted T cells, or PBMCs. Deeply sampled blood TCRbeta repertoires from subjects exposed to, actively infected with, or recovered from COVID-19 were included in the dataset. The repertoires were released in a freely available public database meant as a resource for research on the immune response to SARS-CoV-2. Samples were obtained from the ongoing ImmuneRACE study (first 160 participants) and from 1,254 subjects provided by 6 global collaborators. A de-identified subject ID, COVID-19 status, age in years and sex were almost always included in the sample metadata. HLA class I and class II types, where available, came from metadata supplied by the sample provider rather than from assay-based typing. General conclusions and limits of the study: Clinical and demographic metadata were provided uncurated, with the amount varying by source and participant.

The collaborating institutions used their own protocols to collect whole blood in K2EDTA tubes. For TCRbeta analysis, collaborators shipped samples in one of three forms: frozen whole blood, isolated PBMCs, or DNA extracted from either of those sample types. TCRbeta CDR3 regions were amplified from genomic DNA using the immunoSEQ Assay, a bias-controlled multiplex PCR. Processing in the source paper ran as follows. Nucleated cell counts per sample were estimated from amplification of reference gene primers within the assay. To quantify the absolute abundance of each unique TCRbeta CDR3 rearrangement, sequence reads were collapsed and filtered. For each sample, productive Simpson clonality was calculated as the square root of Simpson's diversity index across productive rearrangements. The immuneACCESS repertoire file appears here via TCRdb, limited to in-frame rearrangements. These files lack a portion of the clones; in checked studies, under half of the deficit traces to unresolved V genes, and the cause of the others is not known. Clonal size and the V and J genes are those of that table, whereas D and trimming came from the DNA. The sample table lists fewer than 250,000 clones, 75% to 90% of them with a count of one. In total, the top ten clones hold less than 0.75% of the sample.

This receptor chain uses TRBV19 and TRBJ1-2; the D segment could be TRBD1, given 6 matching bases. The source is a man aged 40-49 years with acute or convalescent COVID-19. The specimen was peripheral blood. The nucleotide sequence is given as TGTGCCAGTAGACCCTTGACAGGTTCCTCATCGGGGGGCTACACCTTC. Its amino acids are CASRPLTGSSSGGYTF.